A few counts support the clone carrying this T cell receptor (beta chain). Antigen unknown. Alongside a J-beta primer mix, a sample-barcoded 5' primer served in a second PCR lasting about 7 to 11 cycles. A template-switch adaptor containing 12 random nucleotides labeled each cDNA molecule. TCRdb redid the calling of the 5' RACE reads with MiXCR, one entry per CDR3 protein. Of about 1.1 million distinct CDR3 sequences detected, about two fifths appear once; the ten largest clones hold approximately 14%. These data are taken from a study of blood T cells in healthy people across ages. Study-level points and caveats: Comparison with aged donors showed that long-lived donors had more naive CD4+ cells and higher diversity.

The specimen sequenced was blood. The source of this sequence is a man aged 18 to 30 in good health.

The CDR3 protein is CASSLLSYYYTF. CDR3 in DNA: TGTGCCAGCAGCTTATTAAGCTATTACTACACCTTC. The J gene is TRBJ1-2, the V gene TRBV7-2; D remains ambiguous. CDR3 length: 12 amino acids. The V and J ends lost 2 bases and 10 bases respectively, with 11 bases between them. Germline V CDR1 and CDR2: SGHTA, FQGNSA.